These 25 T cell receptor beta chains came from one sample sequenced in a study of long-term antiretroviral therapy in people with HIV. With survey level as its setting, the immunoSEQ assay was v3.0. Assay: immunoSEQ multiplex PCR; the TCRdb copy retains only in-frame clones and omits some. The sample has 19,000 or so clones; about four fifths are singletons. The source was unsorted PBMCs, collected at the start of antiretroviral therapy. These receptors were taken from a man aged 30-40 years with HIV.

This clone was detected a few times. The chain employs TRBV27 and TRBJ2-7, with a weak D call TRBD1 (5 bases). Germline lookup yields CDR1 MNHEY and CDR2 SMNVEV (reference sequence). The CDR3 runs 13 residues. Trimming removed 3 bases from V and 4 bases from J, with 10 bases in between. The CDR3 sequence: CASSFLQGYEQYF. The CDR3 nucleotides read TGTGCCAGCAGTTTCCTTCAGGGTTACGAGCAGTACTTC.

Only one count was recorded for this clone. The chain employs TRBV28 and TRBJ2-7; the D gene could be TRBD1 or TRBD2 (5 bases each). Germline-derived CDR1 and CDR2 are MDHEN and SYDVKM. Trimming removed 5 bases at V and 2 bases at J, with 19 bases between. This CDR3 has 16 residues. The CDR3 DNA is TGTGCCAGCAGTCCCCCGGGGCGTTTAAGCGCCTACGAGCAGTACTTC. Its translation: CASSPPGRLSAYEQYF.

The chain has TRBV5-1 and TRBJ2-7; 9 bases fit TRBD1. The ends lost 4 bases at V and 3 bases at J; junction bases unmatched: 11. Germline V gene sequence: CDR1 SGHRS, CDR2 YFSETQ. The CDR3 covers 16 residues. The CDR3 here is CASSRTPGTGIYEQYF. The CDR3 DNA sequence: TGCGCCAGCAGCCGGACTCCCGGGACAGGGATCTACGAGCAGTACTTC. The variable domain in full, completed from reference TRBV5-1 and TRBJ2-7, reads KAGVTQTPRYLIKTRGQQVTLSCSPISGHRSVSWYQQTPGQGLQFLFEYFSETQRNKGNFPGRFSGRQFSNSRSEMNVSTLELGDSALYLCASSRTPGTGIYEQYFGPGTRLTVT.

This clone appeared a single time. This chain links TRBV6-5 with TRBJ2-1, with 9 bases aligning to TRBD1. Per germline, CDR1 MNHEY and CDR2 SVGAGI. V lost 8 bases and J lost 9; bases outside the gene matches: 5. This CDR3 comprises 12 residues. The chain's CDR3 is CASGDRDSEQFF. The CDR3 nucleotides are TGTGCCAGCGGGGACAGGGACTCTGAGCAGTTCTTC.

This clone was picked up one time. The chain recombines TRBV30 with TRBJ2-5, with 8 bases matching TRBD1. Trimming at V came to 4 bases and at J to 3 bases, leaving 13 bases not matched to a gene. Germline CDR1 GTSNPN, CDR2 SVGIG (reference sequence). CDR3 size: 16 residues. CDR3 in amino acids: CAWTKFQGQGEETQYF. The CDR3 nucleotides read TGTGCCTGGACCAAATTTCAAGGACAGGGAGAAGAGACCCAGTACTTC.

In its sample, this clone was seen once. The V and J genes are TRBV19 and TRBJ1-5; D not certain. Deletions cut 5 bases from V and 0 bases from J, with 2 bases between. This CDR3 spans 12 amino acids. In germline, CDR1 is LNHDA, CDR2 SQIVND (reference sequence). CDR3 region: CASSYSNQPQHF. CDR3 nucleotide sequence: TGTGCCAGTAGTTATAGCAATCAGCCCCAGCATTTT.

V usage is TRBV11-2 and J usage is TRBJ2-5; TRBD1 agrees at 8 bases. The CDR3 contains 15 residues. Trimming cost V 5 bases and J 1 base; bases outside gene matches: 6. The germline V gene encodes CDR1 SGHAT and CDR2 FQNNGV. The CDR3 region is CASSPTGAPQETQYF. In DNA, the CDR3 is TGTGCCAGCAGCCCGACAGGGGCACCCCAAGAGACCCAGTACTTC.

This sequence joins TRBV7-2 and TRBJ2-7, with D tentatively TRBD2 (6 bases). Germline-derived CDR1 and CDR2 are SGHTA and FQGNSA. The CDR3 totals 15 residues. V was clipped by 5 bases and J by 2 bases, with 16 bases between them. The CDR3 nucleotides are TGTGCCAGCAGCCCGGAGGGTAGCGCGGCCTACGAGCAGTACTTC. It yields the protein CASSPEGSAAYEQYF.

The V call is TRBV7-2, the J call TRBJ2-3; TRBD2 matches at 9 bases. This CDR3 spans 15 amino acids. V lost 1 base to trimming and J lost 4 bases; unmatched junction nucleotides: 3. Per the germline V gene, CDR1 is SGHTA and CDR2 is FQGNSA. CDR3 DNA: TGTGCCAGCAGCTTAGGAAGCGGGGGGCCAGATACGCAGTATTTT. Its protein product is CASSLGSGGPDTQYF. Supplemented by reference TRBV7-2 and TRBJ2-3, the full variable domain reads GAGVSQSPSNKVTEKGKDVELRCDPISGHTALYWYRQSLGQGLEFLIYFQGNSAPDKSGLPSDRFSAERTGGSVSTLTIQRTQQEDSAVYLCASSLGSGGPDTQYFGPGTRLTVL.

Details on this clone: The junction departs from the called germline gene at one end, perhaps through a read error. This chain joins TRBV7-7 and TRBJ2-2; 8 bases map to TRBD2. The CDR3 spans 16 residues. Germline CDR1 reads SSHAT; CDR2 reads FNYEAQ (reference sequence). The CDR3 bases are TGTGCTAGCAGCTTGGGAGCGGGAGTAAAAACCGGGGAGCTGTTTTTT. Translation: CASSLGAGVKTGELFF.

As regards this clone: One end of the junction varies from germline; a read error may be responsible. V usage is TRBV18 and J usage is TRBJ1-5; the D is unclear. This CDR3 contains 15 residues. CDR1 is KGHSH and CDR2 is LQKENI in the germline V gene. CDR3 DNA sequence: TGTGCCAGCCCAAAGGCCCCATGTGGGCAATCAGCCCCAGCATTT. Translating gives CASPKAPCGQSAPAF.

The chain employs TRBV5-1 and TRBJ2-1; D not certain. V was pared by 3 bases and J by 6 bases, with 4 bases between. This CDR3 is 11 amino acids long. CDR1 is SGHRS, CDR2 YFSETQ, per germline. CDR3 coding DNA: TGCGCCAGCAGCTCCACCAATGAGCAGTTCTTC. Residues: CASSSTNEQFF. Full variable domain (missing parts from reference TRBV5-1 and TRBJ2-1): KAGVTQTPRYLIKTRGQQVTLSCSPISGHRSVSWYQQTPGQGLQFLFEYFSETQRNKGNFPGRFSGRQFSNSRSEMNVSTLELGDSALYLCASSSTNEQFFGPGTRLTVL.

The CDR3 loop is CASSFSPLQGFGNQPQHF. CDR3 DNA: TGTGCCAGCAGTTTTTCCCCTCTTCAGGGGTTCGGCAATCAGCCCCAGCATTTT. The chain is built from TRBV28 and TRBJ1-5; tentative D call: TRBD1 (6 bases). The CDR3 contains 18 residues. CDR1 MDHEN and CDR2 SYDVKM come from the germline V gene. V was clipped by 3 bases and J by 2 bases, with 20 bases between them.

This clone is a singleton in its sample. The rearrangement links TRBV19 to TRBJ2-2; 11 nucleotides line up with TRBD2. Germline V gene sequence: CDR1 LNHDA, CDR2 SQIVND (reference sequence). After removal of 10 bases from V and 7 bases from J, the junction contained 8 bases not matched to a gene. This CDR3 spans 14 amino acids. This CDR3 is CATRTSGGHGELFF. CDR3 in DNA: TGTGCCACTCGAACTAGCGGGGGCCACGGGGAGCTGTTTTTT.

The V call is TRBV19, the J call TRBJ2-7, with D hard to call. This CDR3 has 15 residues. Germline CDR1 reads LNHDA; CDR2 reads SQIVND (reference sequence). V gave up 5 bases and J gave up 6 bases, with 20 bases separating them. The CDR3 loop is CASSPYTGPLAEQYF. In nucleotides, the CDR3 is TGTGCCAGTAGTCCTTACACCGGGCCGCTCGCCGAGCAGTACTTC. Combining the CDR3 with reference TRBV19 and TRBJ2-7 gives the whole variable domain DGGITQSPKYLFRKEGQNVTLSCEQNLNHDAMYWYRQDPGQGLRLIYYSQIVNDFQKGDIAEGYSVSREKKESFPLTVTSAQKNPTAFYLCASSPYTGPLAEQYFGPGTRLTVT.

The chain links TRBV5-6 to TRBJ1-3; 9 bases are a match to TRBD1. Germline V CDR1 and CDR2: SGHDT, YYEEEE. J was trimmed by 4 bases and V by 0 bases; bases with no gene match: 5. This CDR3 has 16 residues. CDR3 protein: CASSLAGTGRGNTIYF. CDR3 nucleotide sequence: TGTGCCAGCAGCTTGGCCGGGACAGGGAGAGGAAACACCATATATTTT.

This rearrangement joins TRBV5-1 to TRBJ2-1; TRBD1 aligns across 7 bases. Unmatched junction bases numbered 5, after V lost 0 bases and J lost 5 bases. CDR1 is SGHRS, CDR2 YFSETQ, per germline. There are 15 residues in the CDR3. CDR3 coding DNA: TGCGCCAGCAGCTTGGCCGGACAGGCCGACAATGAGCAGTTCTTC. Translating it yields CASSLAGQADNEQFF.

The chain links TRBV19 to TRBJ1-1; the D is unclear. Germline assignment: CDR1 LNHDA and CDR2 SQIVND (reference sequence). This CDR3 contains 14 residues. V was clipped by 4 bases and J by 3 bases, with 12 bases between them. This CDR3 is CASSTGHLYTEAFF. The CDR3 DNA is TGTGCCAGTAGTACCGGGCACCTGTACACTGAAGCTTTCTTT. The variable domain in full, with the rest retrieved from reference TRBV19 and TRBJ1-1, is DGGITQSPKYLFRKEGQNVTLSCEQNLNHDAMYWYRQDPGQGLRLIYYSQIVNDFQKGDIAEGYSVSREKKESFPLTVTSAQKNPTAFYLCASSTGHLYTEAFFGQGTRLTVV.

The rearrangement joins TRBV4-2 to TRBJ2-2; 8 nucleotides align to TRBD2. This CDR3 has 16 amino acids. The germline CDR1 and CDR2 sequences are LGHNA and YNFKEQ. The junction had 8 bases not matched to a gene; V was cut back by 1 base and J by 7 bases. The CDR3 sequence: CASSQAGLASGGELFF. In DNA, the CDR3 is TGTGCCAGCAGCCAAGCAGGACTAGCTTCCGGCGGGGAGCTGTTTTTT.

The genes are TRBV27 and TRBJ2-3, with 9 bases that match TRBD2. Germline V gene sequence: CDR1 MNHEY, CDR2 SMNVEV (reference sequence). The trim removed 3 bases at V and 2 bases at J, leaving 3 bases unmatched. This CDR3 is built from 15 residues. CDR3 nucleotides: TGTGCCAGCAGTTTTCGCGGGAGGGCCACAGATACGCAGTATTTT. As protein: CASSFRGRATDTQYF.

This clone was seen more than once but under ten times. The DNA of the CDR3 is TGTGCCAGCAGCGTACTCGCCTCGAACACCGGGGAGCTGTTTTTT. It codes for CASSVLASNTGELFF. The V and J genes are TRBV9 and TRBJ2-2, with D hard to call. The CDR3 runs to 15 residues. In germline, CDR1 is SGDLS, CDR2 YYNGEE. The ends were cut back, 1 base at V and 0 bases at J, with 7 bases in the middle.

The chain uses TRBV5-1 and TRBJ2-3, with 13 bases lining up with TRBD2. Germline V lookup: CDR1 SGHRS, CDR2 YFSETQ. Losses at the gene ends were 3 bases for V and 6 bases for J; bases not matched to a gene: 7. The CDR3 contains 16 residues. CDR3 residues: CASSSPLAGGPDTQYF. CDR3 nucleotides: TGCGCCAGCAGCTCGCCACTAGCGGGGGGGCCGGATACGCAGTATTTT.

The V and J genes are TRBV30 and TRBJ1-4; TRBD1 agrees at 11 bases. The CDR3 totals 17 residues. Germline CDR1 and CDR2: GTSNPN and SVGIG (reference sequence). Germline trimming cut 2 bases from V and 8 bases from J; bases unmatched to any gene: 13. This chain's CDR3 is CAWSSPDRGRKKEKLFF. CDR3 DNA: TGTGCCTGGAGTTCACCGGACAGGGGGCGAAAGAAGGAAAAACTGTTTTTT.

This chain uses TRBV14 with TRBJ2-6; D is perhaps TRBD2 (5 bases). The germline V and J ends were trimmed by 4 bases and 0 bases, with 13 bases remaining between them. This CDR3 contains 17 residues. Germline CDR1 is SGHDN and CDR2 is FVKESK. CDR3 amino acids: CASSLFGLPSGANVLTF. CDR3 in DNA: TGTGCCAGCAGCCTCTTCGGACTGCCCTCTGGGGCCAACGTCCTGACTTTC.

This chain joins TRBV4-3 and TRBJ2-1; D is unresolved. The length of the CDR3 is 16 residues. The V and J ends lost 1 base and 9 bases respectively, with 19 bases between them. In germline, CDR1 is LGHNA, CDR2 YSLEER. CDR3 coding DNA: TGCGCCAGCAGCCAAGCCCCGGATCAAAACGGAGTTGAGCAGTTCTTC. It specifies CASSQAPDQNGVEQFF.